The text below deals with one TCR beta chain. Its specificity is not known. These data originate in a study of T cells in narcolepsy. Overall study: Healthy controls were enrolled alongside patients with narcolepsy type 1 or type 2.

Whole-study results and caveats: Comparing one patient's CSF and blood CD4+ clonotypes highlighted HCRT- and TRIB2-specific autoreactive clonotypes. No autoreactive T cell clone sequences appeared in some memory CD4+ repertoires. Reportedly, autoreactive clonotypes were serially detected in patients' blood but not controls'.

The V gene's germline CDR1 is SGHTA and CDR2 FQGTGA. The V and J ends lost 2 bases and 1 base respectively, with 8 bases between them. CDR3 size: 15 residues. Generated by immunoSEQ multiplex PCR, the TCRdb table keeps only in-frame clones and is missing some. The repertoire consists of 20,000 to 25,000 clones, with just over 90% occurring once and the leading ten covering roughly 0.99%. The sample was CD45RA- memory CD4+ T cells from PBMCs. V usage is TRBV7-3 and J usage is TRBJ2-2, with D perhaps TRBD1 or TRBD2 (6 bases each). The receptor comes from a human donor with narcolepsy. The DNA of the CDR3 is TGTGCCAGCAGCTTAGGGGGGCGGAACACCGGGGAGCTGTTTTTT. As protein: CASSLGGRNTGELFF. Using reference TRBV7-3 and TRBJ2-2 for the parts outside the CDR3, the full variable domain is GAGVSQTPSNKVTEKGKYVELRCDPISGHTALYWYRQSLGQGPEFLIYFQGTGAADDSGLPNDRFFAVRPEGSVSTLKIQRTERGDSAVYLCASSLGGRNTGELFFGEGSRLTVL.